These 23 T cell receptor beta chains share one sample of origin, sequenced in a study of T cell repertoires in cytomegalovirus infection (dated by TCRdb to between 2019 and 2020). Sequencing was carried out with an Illumina HiSeq 1500. The public reads were reanalyzed by TCRdb: fastp trimming at Q25, MiXCR alignment, in-frame beta chains only. Identical CDR3 proteins give one entry, which carries the most common genes and DNA. Across this sample there are under 300,000 distinct CDR3 sequences, with about 18% seen only once. The ten top clones hold roughly 50% of the sample. Sample: CD8+ T cells from PBMCs. The receptors were gathered from a human donor in good health (CMV status not recorded). Some clones in this sample may be carry-over from other donors' samples.

This clonotype has ten or more counts. The rearrangement uses TRBV7-9 and TRBJ1-1; the D is unclear. The CDR3 covers 14 residues. Trimming removed 5 bases at V and 0 bases at J, with 10 bases between. Looked up from germline, CDR1 is SEHNR and CDR2 is FQNEAQ (reference sequence). The CDR3 nucleotides are TGTGCCAGCAGCCCAACCTACGTGAACACTGAAGCTTTCTTT. This codes for CASSPTYVNTEAFF. Full variable domain (missing parts from reference TRBV7-9 and TRBJ1-1): DTGVSQNPRHKITKRGQNVTFRCDPISEHNRLYWYRQTLGQGPEFLTYFQNEAQLEKSRLLSDRFSAERPKGSFSTLEIQRTEQGDSAMYLCASSPTYVNTEAFFGQGTRLTVV.

This clonotype was picked up a small number of times. This chain joins TRBV27 and TRBJ1-5; a possible D gene is TRBD1 (5 bases). CDR3 length: 15 amino acids. V lost 5 bases and J lost 0, with 11 bases in between. Germline V gene lookup returns CDR1 MNHEY and CDR2 SMNVEV (reference sequence). DNA of the CDR3: TGTGCCAGCAGTAACCAGGGATATAGCAATCAGCCCCAGCATTTT. It is translated as CASSNQGYSNQPQHF.

This clonotype has only a few counts. The V call is TRBV6-2 or TRBV6-3, the J call TRBJ2-7, with D perhaps TRBD1 or TRBD2 (6 bases each). V was trimmed by 5 bases and J by 11 bases, leaving 19 bases between them. Per the germline V gene, CDR1 is MNHEY and CDR2 is SVGEGT. CDR3 size: 13 residues. The CDR3 DNA follows: TGTGCCAGCAGTGGAGGGCCAGGGGATTATGAGTACTTC. Translating it yields CASSGGPGDYEYF.

The rearrangement joins TRBV7-9 to TRBJ1-3, with D tentatively TRBD1 (6 bases). Trimming took off 3 bases at V and 8 bases at J, with 26 bases between the two ends. Germline V gene sequence: CDR1 SEHNR, CDR2 FQNEAQ (reference sequence). The CDR3 extends over 18 amino acids. The CDR3 sequence is CASSFPTGTQKSYDTIYF. Written as DNA, the CDR3 is TGTGCCAGCAGCTTCCCCACCGGGACACAAAAATCCTACGACACCATATATTTT.

This clonotype was observed at least ten times. The chain links TRBV7-9 to TRBJ2-7; D perhaps matches TRBD1 (6 bases). Germline loops: CDR1 SEHNR, CDR2 FQNEAQ (reference sequence). This CDR3 spans 14 amino acids. V lost 1 base and J lost 3, with 10 bases in between. The CDR3 spells CASSLVQGNYEQYF. As DNA, the CDR3 is TGTGCCAGCAGCTTAGTACAGGGTAACTACGAGCAGTACTTC.

V gene TRBV29-1 combines with J gene TRBJ2-1; D is possibly TRBD1 (6 bases). Germline values: CDR1 SQVTM, CDR2 ANQGSEA. Deletions cut 2 bases from V and 9 bases from J, with 14 bases between. The CDR3 consists of 13 residues. In DNA form, the CDR3 reads TGCAGCGTTGAAAGCCCAGGGGCTCTTGAGCAGTTCTTC. It codes for CSVESPGALEQFF.

J is TRBJ2-7 and V is TRBV10-3; D unresolved. Germline V lookup: CDR1 ENHRY, CDR2 SYGVKD. V lost 6 bases and J lost 7, with 19 bases in between. This CDR3 comprises 14 residues. CDR3 in DNA: TGTGCCATCAGGTTGGCCGGGCCTCTGAAGGAGCAGTACTTC. As protein: CAIRLAGPLKEQYF.

Comments on this clonotype: A much larger clone lies one base from this, so it may be a read error. This chain connects TRBV7-2 to TRBJ1-5; TRBD1 matches 8 bases. There are 15 residues in the CDR3. Germline CDR1 reads SGHTA; CDR2 reads FQGNSA. This CDR3 reads CASSRAGGGNQTQHF. The CDR3 nucleotides read TGTGCCAGCAGCCGAGCAGGGGGCGGCAATCAGACCCAGCATTTT.

This clonotype came up many times. The chain links TRBV7-6 to TRBJ2-1; 8 positions match TRBD2. The CDR3 loop spans 20 amino acids. Germline V CDR1 and CDR2: SGHVS, FNYEAQ. Germline trimming cut 1 base from V and 0 bases from J; bases unmatched to any gene: 14. CDR3 region: CASSLGVGLGGESSYNEQFF. The CDR3 DNA reads as TGTGCCAGCAGCTTAGGAGTGGGACTAGGGGGTGAGAGCTCCTACAATGAGCAGTTCTTC. The variable domain in full, completed from reference TRBV7-6 and TRBJ2-1, reads GAGVSQSPRYKVTKRGQDVALRCDPISGHVSLYWYRQALGQGPEFLTYFNYEAQQDKSGLPNDRFSAERPEGSISTLTIQRTEQRDSAMYRCASSLGVGLGGESSYNEQFFGPGTRLTVL.

This clonotype was observed at least ten times. The chain couples TRBV7-2 to TRBJ2-7, with 10 bases lining up with TRBD2. The J segment lost 3 bases and the V segment lost 5 bases, leaving 7 bases of the junction unmatched. Germline assignment: CDR1 SGHTA and CDR2 FQGNSA. This CDR3 contains 15 residues. DNA of the CDR3: TGTGCCAGCAGCCCGGAAGCGGGGGGGTTCTACGAGCAGTACTTC. Its protein product is CASSPEAGGFYEQYF.

This clonotype turned up a few times. The chain combines TRBV5-8 with TRBJ2-1; unclear D gene. Germline CDR1 reads SGHTS; CDR2 reads YDEGEE. Trimming removed 0 bases from V and 12 bases from J, with 7 bases in between. CDR3 size: 11 residues. The CDR3 is CASSLDPGQFF. The CDR3 DNA is TGTGCCAGCAGCTTGGATCCGGGGCAGTTCTTC.

There are a few counts of this clonotype. This chain connects TRBV20-1 to TRBJ1-1, with a weak D call TRBD1 (5 bases). The CDR3 sequence is 15 residues long. The germline V and J ends were trimmed by 6 bases and 0 bases, with 17 bases remaining between them. Germline CDR1 reads DFQATT; CDR2 reads SNEGSKA (reference sequence). CDR3 DNA: TGCAGTGCCCAGCCGGACGGGGGTATGAACACTGAAGCTTTCTTT. It translates to CSAQPDGGMNTEAFF.

The table lists this clonotype with many counts. This sequence joins TRBV6-6 and TRBJ1-6; 9 bases fit TRBD1. The length of the CDR3 is 18 residues. Losses at the gene ends were 3 bases for V and 7 bases for J; bases not matched to a gene: 13. The germline V gene has CDR1 MNHNY and CDR2 SVGAGI (reference sequence). CDR3 in DNA: TGTGCCAGCAGTTATTCGGTCATCGGACAGGGGTTCAATTCACCCCTCCACTTT. Translated, it gives CASSYSVIGQGFNSPLHF.

This clonotype was counted at least ten times. The chain combines TRBV7-9 with TRBJ1-1; 9 nucleotides line up with TRBD1. Per germline, CDR1 SEHNR and CDR2 FQNEAQ (reference sequence). CDR3 length: 18 amino acids. V lost 5 bases, J lost 0 bases, and 13 bases stayed unmatched. Written as DNA, the CDR3 is TGTGCCAGCAGCCTGGGGGACAGGGAATTAGATATGAACACTGAAGCTTTCTTT. Its protein is CASSLGDRELDMNTEAFF. Looking up the rest from reference TRBV7-9 and TRBJ1-1 gives the full variable domain: DTGVSQNPRHKITKRGQNVTFRCDPISEHNRLYWYRQTLGQGPEFLTYFQNEAQLEKSRLLSDRFSAERPKGSFSTLEIQRTEQGDSAMYLCASSLGDRELDMNTEAFFGQGTRLTVV.

This clonotype was counted at least ten times. The V gene is TRBV7-8, the J gene TRBJ1-5, with 9 bases that match TRBD1. The germline gives CDR1 SGHVS, CDR2 FQNEAQ. J was trimmed by 0 bases and V by 5 bases; bases with no gene match: 8. This CDR3 spans 17 amino acids. In DNA, the CDR3 is TGTGCCAGCAGCCCGGGACAGGGAGATTATAGCAATCAGCCCCAGCATTTT. It translates to CASSPGQGDYSNQPQHF.

The table lists this clonotype with a few counts. This chain connects TRBV10-3 to TRBJ2-2, with 7 nucleotides matching TRBD2. This CDR3 is 17 amino acids long. Germline-derived CDR1 and CDR2 are ENHRY and SYGVKD. The V gene end was trimmed by 3 bases and the J gene end by 2 bases; junction bases not matched to a gene: 9. CDR3 nucleotide sequence: TGTGCCATCAGTGACCCATCTCTAGCGGATAACACCGGGGAGCTGTTTTTT. The encoded protein is CAISDPSLADNTGELFF.

The chain employs TRBV6-2 or TRBV6-3 and TRBJ1-5; D is possibly TRBD1 (5 bases). The CDR3 sequence is 12 residues long. Between the trimmed V and J ends, which lost 5 bases and 7 bases, there was a span of 9 bases. Germline V gene lookup returns CDR1 MNHEY and CDR2 SVGEGT. CDR3 sequence: CASSAGSQPQHF. As DNA, the CDR3 is TGTGCCAGCAGTGCAGGGTCGCAGCCCCAGCATTTT.

This clonotype showed up just a few times. V usage is TRBV3-1 and J usage is TRBJ2-7, with D perhaps assigned TRBD1 or TRBD2 (5 bases each). The V end lost 2 bases, the J end lost 3 bases, and 14 bases lay between the germline ends. The V gene's germline CDR1 is LGHDT and CDR2 YNNKEL (reference sequence). CDR3 size: 15 residues. CDR3 sequence: CASSQFPGGGYEQYF. The CDR3 DNA follows: TGTGCCAGCAGCCAATTTCCTGGTGGGGGCTACGAGCAGTACTTC.

Remarks on this clonotype: Its ends do not fully match the called genes, so a read error is possible. CDR3 coding DNA: TGTGCCAGCAGCTCCGAGGGTATTGGAGACACCATATATTTT. Protein sequence: CASSSEGIGDTIYF. The chain employs TRBV7-6 and TRBJ1-3, with no clear D. This CDR3 has 14 amino acids. Per germline, CDR1 SGHVS and CDR2 FNYEAQ.

V gene TRBV4-1 combines with J gene TRBJ1-1; TRBD1 matches at 7 bases. The CDR3 length is 18 residues. The V gene's germline CDR1 is MGHRA and CDR2 YSYEKL. The J segment lost 0 bases and the V segment lost 3 bases, leaving 13 bases of the junction unmatched. The CDR3 coding sequence is TGCGCCAGCAGCCAGACGGACAGGTCGGGCCGTGTGAACACTGAAGCTTTCTTT. It yields the protein CASSQTDRSGRVNTEAFF.

This clonotype was observed a single time. V and J are TRBV20-1 and TRBJ2-7, with a possible D match to TRBD2 (5 bases). The germline V and J ends were trimmed by 1 base and 3 bases, with 16 bases remaining between them. Per germline, CDR1 DFQATT and CDR2 SNEGSKA (reference sequence). The length of the CDR3 is 15 residues. DNA for the CDR3: TGCAGTGCTAGAGCATTGCGGGCTTATCTCTACGAGCAGTACTTC. It encodes CSARALRAYLYEQYF.

The V gene is TRBV6-6, the J gene TRBJ1-2, with D unresolved. The V gene lost 0 bases and the J gene lost 8 bases, with 34 bases spanning the gap. CDR1 MNHNY and CDR2 SVGAGI come from the germline V gene (reference sequence). CDR3 length equals 21 residues. CDR3 in DNA: TGTGCCAGCAGTTACTCGACCCTAATAGAAACCAAGGGCGGAAAGGGAAAAGGCTACACCTTC. Translated: CASSYSTLIETKGGKGKGYTF.

The chain has TRBV6-2 or TRBV6-3 and TRBJ1-1, with a tentative D call TRBD1 (6 bases). CDR1 and CDR2 (germline): MNHEY, SVGEGT. The CDR3 runs 18 residues. The V end was cut by 2 bases, the J end by 0 bases, with 19 bases between. The CDR3 sequence is CASSYTSAGEWVNTEAFF. In DNA, the CDR3 is TGTGCCAGCAGTTACACTTCGGCAGGGGAGTGGGTGAACACTGAAGCTTTCTTT.